This entry lists 14 T cell receptor beta chains sequenced from one sample in a study of graft-versus-host responses after intestinal transplantation. TCRdb's table, derived via immunoSEQ multiplex PCR, lists solely in-frame clones and lacks some. The sample includes tens of thousands of clones, around 94% of them seen just once. The material was PBMCs, obtained 16 days after intestinal transplant. The receptors were gathered from a human patient who received an intestinal transplant, so some T cells may come from the graft donor.

The chain combines TRBV11-2 with TRBJ2-7; 7 bases agree with TRBD2. The CDR3 loop spans 18 amino acids. Per the germline V gene, CDR1 is SGHAT and CDR2 is FQNNGV. V dropped 5 bases and J dropped 5; count of bases not matched to a gene: 21. The CDR3 is CASSIALGLGGRSNEQYF. CDR3 coding DNA: TGTGCCAGCAGCATCGCCCTAGGACTTGGCGGGAGATCCAACGAGCAGTACTTC.

The chain employs TRBV9 and TRBJ1-1, with D perhaps TRBD1 (5 bases). Looked up from germline, CDR1 is SGDLS and CDR2 is YYNGEE. The CDR3 covers 15 residues. V was cut by 3 bases and J by 1 base, with 13 bases left in between. The CDR3 here is CASSAPGGGNTEAFF. The CDR3 nucleotides are TGTGCCAGCAGCGCCCCCGGGGGGGGGAACACTGAAGCTTTCTTT.

This chain connects TRBV9 to TRBJ2-3; 7 positions agree with TRBD1. J gave up 1 base and V 0 bases, and 2 bases lay outside the gene matches. CDR1 and CDR2 from the germline V gene are SGDLS and YYNGEE. The CDR3 totals 15 residues. The CDR3 loop reads CASSVAGGGTDTQYF. CDR3 bases: TGTGCCAGCAGCGTAGCAGGGGGTGGCACAGATACGCAGTATTTT.

V is TRBV30 and J is TRBJ1-5, with TRBD1 as a possible D gene (6 bases). CDR1 is GTSNPN, CDR2 SVGIG, per germline (reference sequence). The CDR3 sequence is 14 residues long. Trimming took off 0 bases at V and 4 bases at J, with 10 bases between the two ends. As DNA, the CDR3 is TGTGCCTGGAGTGTAGGGCAGGGGAATCAGCCCCAGCATTTT. Protein sequence: CAWSVGQGNQPQHF.

V and J are TRBV9 and TRBJ1-5; maybe TRBD1 (6 bases). In germline, CDR1 is SGDLS, CDR2 YYNGEE. This CDR3 is built from 15 residues. V was cut by 0 bases and J by 7 bases, with 14 bases left in between. The CDR3 DNA reads TGTGCCAGCAGCGTAGATGGGGGCGCAGCGCAGCCCCAGCATTTT. Protein: CASSVDGGAAQPQHF.

J is TRBJ2-2 and V is TRBV6-5; D is perhaps TRBD2 (7 bases). Germline lookup yields CDR1 MNHEY and CDR2 SVGAGI. V was trimmed by 10 bases and J by 3 bases, leaving 18 bases between them. This CDR3 spans 15 amino acids. In DNA form, the CDR3 reads TGTGCCACGAAAGGGGGGGCGCGAGACACCGGGGAGCTGTTTTTT. This sequence encodes CATKGGARDTGELFF.

The chain is built from TRBV13 and TRBJ2-7; D possibly corresponds to TRBD2 (5 bases). Germline assignment: CDR1 PRHDT and CDR2 FYEKMQ (reference sequence). Trimming took off 0 bases at V and 0 bases at J, with 6 bases between the two ends. The CDR3 totals 14 residues. The CDR3 here is CASSLGLGSYEQYF. As DNA, the CDR3 is TGTGCCAGCAGCTTAGGACTAGGCTCCTACGAGCAGTACTTC.

The chain employs TRBV10-1 and TRBJ2-6; D unresolved. Trimming took off 5 bases at V and 5 bases at J, with 25 bases between the two ends. This CDR3 has 19 residues. CDR1 and CDR2 (germline): WNHNN, SYGVQD (reference sequence). In nucleotides, the CDR3 is TGCGCCAGCAGTATTATATTAAGATCGCACAAAAGTCGGGCCAACGTCCTGACTTTC. Protein product: CASSIILRSHKSRANVLTF.

The chain recombines TRBV7-9 with TRBJ2-3, with 8 bases that match TRBD1. Unmatched junction bases numbered 7, after V lost 5 bases and J lost 3 bases. Germline V gene data show CDR1 as SEHNR and CDR2 as FQNEAQ (reference sequence). The CDR3 length is 15 residues. CDR3 residues: CASSPRQGRTDTQYF. CDR3 nucleotides: TGTGCCAGCAGCCCCCGACAGGGGAGGACAGATACGCAGTATTTT.

This clone was detected only once. V usage is TRBV27 and J usage is TRBJ2-7; possibly TRBD2 for D (6 bases). V dropped 6 bases and J dropped 0 bases, with 9 bases sitting between them. The CDR3 has 13 amino acids. Germline V gene sequence: CDR1 MNHEY, CDR2 SMNVEV (reference sequence). Here the CDR3 reads CASRRDFSYEQYF. In nucleotides, the CDR3 is TGTGCCAGCAGACGGGACTTCTCCTACGAGCAGTACTTC.

This sequence joins TRBV21-1 and TRBJ2-5; the table's D call TRBD1 went unverified against the DNA. TRBV21-1 is a known pseudogene. The CDR3 spans 17 residues. CDR3 sequence reads: CASSKAESGTAQETQYF. CDR3 coding DNA: TGTGCCAGCAGCAAAGCCGAGTCAGGGACAGCCCAAGAGACCCAGTACTTC.

The chain links TRBV14 to TRBJ2-3, with 12 bases matching TRBD1. The CDR3 extends over 18 amino acids. With V trimmed by 3 bases and J by 8 bases, 15 bases remained unmatched. Germline-derived CDR1 and CDR2 are SGHDN and FVKESK. CDR3 in amino acids: CASSQVDRDRGLAGTQYF. DNA of the CDR3: TGTGCCAGCAGCCAGGTGGACCGGGACAGGGGGCTGGCGGGTACGCAGTATTTT.

V and J are TRBV7-9 and TRBJ1-1, with D maybe TRBD1 (6 bases). From germline, CDR1 is SEHNR and CDR2 FQNEAQ (reference sequence). The CDR3 sequence is 14 residues long. Trimming stripped 6 bases from V and 4 bases from J, with 15 bases between. CDR3 residues: CASRPQGSGTEAFF. In nucleotides, the CDR3 is TGTGCCAGCAGGCCACAGGGATCGGGCACTGAAGCTTTCTTT.

This clone was detected only once. The J gene is TRBJ2-7, the V gene TRBV30; no firm D call. CDR1 and CDR2 (germline): GTSNPN, SVGIG (reference sequence). The CDR3 covers 13 residues. With 2 bases removed from V and 3 bases from J, the gap between germline ends came to 11 bases. CDR3 coding DNA: TGTGCCTGGAGTCCTGGCGGCGGCTACGAGCAGTACTTC. It yields the protein CAWSPGGGYEQYF.